The source of this T cell receptor beta chain is a study of T cells in Graves' hyperthyroidism and ophthalmopathy. Amplified regions were TCR beta CDR3 sequences from RNA transcripts. First-round RT-PCR of the TCR CDR3 relied on the HTBI primer set. TCRdb reanalysed the multiplex PCR reads using MiXCR and keeps one entry per CDR3 protein. The sample lists roughly 290,000 distinct CDR3 sequences, about 17% occurring once. This clonotype was detected many times. Its antigen is not identified. Germline values: CDR1 MNHEY, CDR2 SMNVEV (reference sequence). The CDR3 totals 13 residues. Trimming took 5 bases from V and 8 from J, leaving 12 bases between them. Study outcomes and limitations: The model forecast ophthalmopathy, anticipating it by a median around 6.5 months before onset.

Sequences were obtained from blood. This sequence originates from a woman aged 55-69 years with Graves' ophthalmopathy. The chain is built from TRBV27 and TRBJ1-4; D is undetermined. The CDR3 DNA follows: TGTGCCAGCAGTCCGCGACACGAAGAAAAACTGTTTTTT. Protein sequence: CASSPRHEEKLFF.